This is a list of T cell receptor beta chains from one sample in a study of blood T cell repertoires in COVID-19. The data were produced by immunoSEQ multiplex PCR, yet TCRdb's version contains in-frame clones alone and is incomplete. The sample shows approximately 360,000 clones, more than 75% of them seen only once. The specimen was PBMCs or T cells enriched from blood (not recorded which). The receptor source for this set is a man in his forties in a cohort exposed to, infected with or recovered from COVID-19 (not recorded which). Both conserved end residues are part of each CDR3. A D gene is named only where the DNA matches it firmly. Some rows mark clone size as missing; the rest say once, few, many or name a class of expanded clone.

J gene	clone size	D gene	V gene	CDR3 DNA	CDR3 protein
TRBJ2-2	few	-	TRBV10-1	TGCGCCAGCAGTGAGCCCCTGGGAGCTTCGAACACCGGGGAGCTGTTTTTT	CASSEPLGASNTGELFF
TRBJ2-7	few	TRBD2	TRBV28	TGTGCCAGCAGGCCCTCTCTAGCGGGAGTCTACGAGCAGTACTTC	CASRPSLAGVYEQYF
TRBJ1-1	-	TRBD1	TRBV5-1	TGCGCCAGCAGCGCGGGACAGGGGGATTGGGACACTGAAGCTTTCTTT	CASSAGQGDWDTEAFF
TRBJ1-4	-	TRBD1	TRBV19	TGTGCCAGTAGTACAGACAGGGGATCACGATCTTCAACTAATGAAAAACTGTTTTTT	CASSTDRGSRSSTNEKLFF
TRBJ1-2	-	TRBD1	TRBV27	TGTGCCAGCAGTTTAGCGGGACAGTATGGCTACACCTTC	CASSLAGQYGYTF
TRBJ1-5	once	-	TRBV6-5	TGTGCCAGCAGCCCAACTAGAGGGTCCGGTCAGCCCCAGCATTTT	CASSPTRGSGQPQHF
TRBJ2-1	-	TRBD2	TRBV10-3	TGTGCCATCAGTGAACTAGCGGGAGGAGATGAGCAGTTCTTC	CAISELAGGDEQFF
TRBJ1-5	-	TRBD1	TRBV10-3	TGTGCCATCAGGGGGGACAGCGGCAATCAGCCCCAGCATTTT	CAIRGDSGNQPQHF
TRBJ1-6	-	TRBD1	TRBV28	TGTGCCAGCCGGGACAGGGTATCCTCACCCCTCCACTTT	CASRDRVSSPLHF
TRBJ2-3	-	-	TRBV5-1	TGCGCCAGCAGCCCTGGACAGGAGGGTTTGAGCACAGATACGCAGTATTTT	CASSPGQEGLSTDTQYF
TRBJ2-5	few	-	TRBV18	TGTGCCAGCTCACGTGGGAGTGAAGAGACCCAGTACTTC	CASSRGSEETQYF
TRBJ1-1	-	-	TRBV18	TGTGCCAGCTCACCTCGGGAGGGGAACACTGAAGCTTTCTTT	CASSPREGNTEAFF
TRBJ1-4	-	TRBD1	TRBV27	TGTGCCAGCAGCTCAGGACAGGGGGATGAAAAACTGTTTTTT	CASSSGQGDEKLFF
TRBJ2-7	-	TRBD2	TRBV3-1/TRBV3-2	TGTGCCAGCAGCCCCCCCCTTAGCGGGAGTCACGAGCAGTACTTC	CASSPPLSGSHEQYF
TRBJ1-5	-	-	TRBV2	TGTGCCAGCAGAAGGAGACAGGGCAATCAGCCCCAGCATTTT	CASRRRQGNQPQHF
TRBJ2-1	once	TRBD2	TRBV19	TGTGCCAGTAGTAAGAGACTAGCGGGTTCTTCATTCGATGAGCAGTTCTTC	CASSKRLAGSSFDEQFF
TRBJ1-3	-	TRBD1	TRBV5-1	TGCGCCAGCAGCTTGGATCTACAGGGGGCTGGAAACACCATATATTTT	CASSLDLQGAGNTIYF
TRBJ1-2	-	-	TRBV5-4	TGTGCCAGCAGCTTTGCAGGGGATGGCTACACCTTC	CASSFAGDGYTF
TRBJ1-4	-	TRBD1	TRBV5-1	TGCGCCAGCAGCTCCGGACAGGGAACTAATGAAAAACTGTTTTTT	CASSSGQGTNEKLFF
TRBJ1-4	-	TRBD1	TRBV5-1	TGCGCCAGCAGCCTAGGACAGGGGATGATTGAAAAACTGTTTTTT	CASSLGQGMIEKLFF
TRBJ2-2	-	TRBD2	TRBV9	TGTGCCAGCGGGGGAGGGCTAGCGGGTAACACCGGGGAGCTGTTTTTT	CASGGGLAGNTGELFF
TRBJ2-4	-	-	TRBV5-4	TGTGCCAGCAGCTTGGCCGGGACTGCACAAAACATTCAGTACTTC	CASSLAGTAQNIQYF
TRBJ2-1	-	TRBD2	TRBV10-3	TGTGCCATCGGGACTAGCGGGAGGTTCTACAATGAGCAGTTCTTC	CAIGTSGRFYNEQFF
TRBJ1-2	-	-	TRBV6-1	TGTGCCAGCAGTGAACAGGGGCGCCCCCATAACTATGGCTACACCTTC	CASSEQGRPHNYGYTF
TRBJ2-3	-	TRBD2	TRBV24-1	TGTGCCACCAGTGACCATACTAGCGGGAGAACAGATACGCAGTATTTT	CATSDHTSGRTDTQYF
TRBJ2-7	-	-	TRBV5-1	TGCGCCAGCAGCTTGGCCCTCGTAGGCAGGCACGAGCAGTACTTC	CASSLALVGRHEQYF
TRBJ2-6	once	-	TRBV5-4	TGTGCCAGCAGCGCCGGAGGGTCTGGGGCCAACGTCCTGACTTTC	CASSAGGSGANVLTF
TRBJ2-3	-	-	TRBV7-9	TGTGCCAGCAGCCCTGGCGGAACAGATACGCAGTATTTT	CASSPGGTDTQYF
TRBJ2-2	-	TRBD2	TRBV6-1	TGTGCCAGCAGTGAAAGGACTAGCGGGAGTTCCGGGGAGCTGTTTTTT	CASSERTSGSSGELFF
TRBJ2-7	-	-	TRBV7-2	TGTGCCAGCAGCTTAGTGGCCCCCTACGAGCAGTACTTC	CASSLVAPYEQYF
TRBJ2-1	-	TRBD2	TRBV28	TGTGCCAGCAGTAGTATCGGGCTAGCGGGAGGTCAGCGGGATGAGCAGTTCTTC	CASSSIGLAGGQRDEQFF
TRBJ1-6	few	TRBD1	TRBV9	TGTGCCAGCAGCGCGAGGACAGGGGGATATGCACCCCTCCACTTT	CASSARTGGYAPLHF
TRBJ1-1	-	-	TRBV7-3	TGTGCCAGCAGCTTAACAGGGGGGAACACTGAAGCTTTCTTT	CASSLTGGNTEAFF
TRBJ2-3	-	TRBD2	TRBV11-3	TGTGCCAGCAGCTTAGGCGGGAGAGAGGCAGATACGCAGTATTTT	CASSLGGREADTQYF
TRBJ2-3	once	-	TRBV5-6	TGTGCCAGCAGCTTGGTTGGTAGCGGAACATCTTTCACAGATACGCAGTATTTT	CASSLVGSGTSFTDTQYF